This is a list of T cell receptor beta chains from one sample in a study of cytomegalovirus exposure and HLA in healthy donors. The assay was immunoSEQ multiplex PCR, and TCRdb's table has in-frame clones only and misses some. Among more than 85,000 clones listed, about 74% were seen once. Sequencing used PBMCs. The receptors come from a woman aged 18-35 years in good health and CMV-seropositive. Both conserved end residues are part of each CDR3. Each record gives: D gene, J gene, V gene, clone size, CDR3 DNA, CDR3 protein. The D gene is left open where the match is weak. Clone size is not always given. Where it is, it says once, few, many or a class for expanded clones.

D: -; J: TRBJ2-2; V: TRBV11-1; size: few; DNA: TGTGCCAGCAGCCACAGGGAGAACGGGGAGCTGTTTTTT; CDR3: CASSHRENGELFF
D: -; J: TRBJ1-2; V: TRBV28; size: -; DNA: TGTGCCAGCAGTGCACGTTTAATCCAACAGGGCGCGCTTGGCTACACCTTC; CDR3: CASSARLIQQGALGYTF
D: TRBD1; J: TRBJ2-7; V: TRBV10-3; size: -; DNA: TGTGCCATCAGAGGGGACAGGGAGACCTACGAGCAGTACTTC; CDR3: CAIRGDRETYEQYF
D: -; J: TRBJ2-7; V: TRBV4-2; size: few; DNA: TGTGCCAGCAGCCAAGGGGGAGGTGGCGAGCAGTACTTC; CDR3: CASSQGGGGEQYF
D: TRBD2; J: TRBJ2-1; V: TRBV9; size: few; DNA: TGTGCCAGCAGCTTGGGACTAGAAGGGTCCAATGAGCAGTTCTTC; CDR3: CASSLGLEGSNEQFF
D: -; J: TRBJ2-7; V: TRBV7-2; size: few; DNA: TGTGCCAGCAGCTGGCGGGGCACCTACGAGCAGTACTTC; CDR3: CASSWRGTYEQYF
D: TRBD1; J: TRBJ1-5; V: TRBV28; size: -; DNA: TGTGCCAGCAGCCCCACAGGGGGCCCTAGGGCCCAGCATTTT; CDR3: CASSPTGGPRAQHF
D: -; J: TRBJ1-5; V: TRBV7-2; size: -; DNA: TGTGCCAGCAGCTTAAACACCGGCAATCAGCCCCAGCATTTT; CDR3: CASSLNTGNQPQHF
D: TRBD2; J: TRBJ2-3; V: TRBV10-3; size: -; DNA: TGTGCCATCGGGACTAGCGGGACCGCAGATACGCAGTATTTT; CDR3: CAIGTSGTADTQYF
D: TRBD1; J: TRBJ2-1; V: TRBV7-8; size: -; DNA: TGTGCCAGCAGCTTAGGGACAGGAGGTCAGGGTGAGCAGTTCTTC; CDR3: CASSLGTGGQGEQFF
D: TRBD2; J: TRBJ2-7; V: TRBV15; size: once; DNA: TGTGCCACCAGCAGAGCCCCCCCCGGGACTAGCGGGGTCTACGAGCAGTACTTC; CDR3: CATSRAPPGTSGVYEQYF
D: -; J: TRBJ2-6; V: TRBV7-3; size: -; DNA: TGTGCCAGCAGCACTGGGAGTCCTGGGGCCAACGTCCTGACTTTC; CDR3: CASSTGSPGANVLTF
D: TRBD1; J: TRBJ2-7; V: TRBV28; size: -; DNA: TGTGCCAGCAGTTTGTCTGCAGGGGGAAGGTACGAGCAGTACTTC; CDR3: CASSLSAGGRYEQYF
D: TRBD1; J: TRBJ2-7; V: TRBV7-9; size: -; DNA: TGTGCCAGCAGCTCGCGGACAGGGGGGGAGCAGTACTTC; CDR3: CASSSRTGGEQYF
D: TRBD1; J: TRBJ1-5; V: TRBV4-3; size: few; DNA: TGCGCCAGCAGCCAAGAAGGGGGCCGCAATCAGCCCCAGCATTTT; CDR3: CASSQEGGRNQPQHF
D: TRBD2; J: TRBJ2-7; V: TRBV7-2; size: few; DNA: TGTGCCAGCAGTCAAGGGGCGTTGACTAGCGGGTACGAGCAGTACTTC; CDR3: CASSQGALTSGYEQYF
D: TRBD2; J: TRBJ2-1; V: TRBV28; size: -; DNA: TGTGCCAGCAGTATTCCCAGCGGGAGTTACAATGAGCAGTTCTTC; CDR3: CASSIPSGSYNEQFF
D: -; J: TRBJ1-1; V: TRBV10-1; size: -; DNA: TGCGCCAGCAGCAGGGAGGGGGACACTGAAGCTTTCTTT; CDR3: CASSREGDTEAFF
D: -; J: TRBJ2-7; V: TRBV14; size: -; DNA: TGTGCCAGCAGCAAACAGGCATACGAGCAGTACTTC; CDR3: CASSKQAYEQYF
D: TRBD2; J: TRBJ2-3; V: TRBV4-1; size: -; DNA: TGCGCCAGCAGCCAAGCATTACTAGCGGGTACTAGCACAGATACGCAGTATTTT; CDR3: CASSQALLAGTSTDTQYF
D: TRBD1; J: TRBJ1-5; V: TRBV18; size: -; DNA: TGTGCCAGCTCACGGCAACAGGGGAATCAGCCCCAGCATTTT; CDR3: CASSRQQGNQPQHF
D: TRBD2; J: TRBJ2-2; V: TRBV10-1; size: -; DNA: TGCGCCAGCACTCGAAGCGGGAGGGCCCGACAAACGAACACCGGGGAGCTGTTTTTT; CDR3: CASTRSGRARQTNTGELFF
D: -; J: TRBJ2-3; V: TRBV28; size: once; DNA: TGTGCCAGCGGGTTGGGGGGAGATACGCAGTATTTT; CDR3: CASGLGGDTQYF
D: -; J: TRBJ2-7; V: TRBV19; size: -; DNA: TGTGCCAGTAGTACAGGGTGGGAAGAGCAGTACTTC; CDR3: CASSTGWEEQYF
D: -; J: TRBJ2-5; V: TRBV5-1; size: -; DNA: TGCGCCAGCAGCTTGGGGGCGGGCAGGTCCCAAGAGACCCAGTACTTC; CDR3: CASSLGAGRSQETQYF
D: -; J: TRBJ1-3; V: TRBV6-1; size: -; DNA: TGTGCCAGCAGTCGGGGAAACACCATATATTTT; CDR3: CASSRGNTIYF
D: TRBD2; J: TRBJ2-3; V: TRBV28; size: -; DNA: TGTGCCAGCAGTTTATTGGGGTTGGCGGGAGGGGCAGATACGCAGTATTTT; CDR3: CASSLLGLAGGADTQYF
D: TRBD2; J: TRBJ2-7; V: TRBV27; size: few; DNA: TGTGCCAGCAGTTCCGTCCGGACTAGCGGGTTTTTCTACGAGCAGTACTTC; CDR3: CASSSVRTSGFFYEQYF
D: TRBD1; J: TRBJ2-1; V: TRBV18; size: -; DNA: TGTGCCAGCTCACCAGAGGGACAGGGATACAATGAGCAGTTCTTC; CDR3: CASSPEGQGYNEQFF
D: -; J: TRBJ1-5; V: TRBV27; size: -; DNA: TGTGCCAGCAGACCCGACAGTAGAGTTTATAGCAATCAGCCCCAGCATTTT; CDR3: CASRPDSRVYSNQPQHF
D: TRBD1; J: TRBJ2-6; V: TRBV7-6; size: once; DNA: TGTGCCAGCAGCTTGTGGACAGGGCGGAGAGGTGGGGCCAACGTCCTGACTTTC; CDR3: CASSLWTGRRGGANVLTF
D: TRBD1; J: TRBJ1-5; V: TRBV19; size: -; DNA: TGTGCCAGTACATTGCAGGGGGCATTTAATCAGCCCCAGCATTTT; CDR3: CASTLQGAFNQPQHF
D: -; J: TRBJ1-5; V: TRBV6-5; size: -; DNA: TGTGCCAGCAGTCGGGGGGGGACTCAGCCCCAGCATTTT; CDR3: CASSRGGTQPQHF